These 17 T cell receptor beta chains were all obtained from the same sample, sequenced in a study of T-cell reconstitution after alpha-beta-depleted transplantation in children (dated by TCRdb to about 2016). Library preparation was by PCR. Sequencing used an Illumina HiSeq 2500. Molecular barcoding was employed in the preparation of TCR libraries, with unique molecular identifiers being used to normalize TCRbeta repertoire quantification. The public reads were run again by TCRdb, first through fastp at Q25 and then through MiXCR, and only productive beta chains were kept. Identical CDR3 protein sequences are pooled into one entry, listed with their most common genes and DNA. Across this sample there are about 610,000 distinct CDR3 sequences, with more than 9% seen only once. 3.5% to 5% of the sample is taken by the ten largest. Source: PBMCs from the stem cell graft donor, taken from the stem cell graft. These receptors were obtained from a human donor who donated a stem cell graft to a child with acute myeloid leukemia.

This chain links TRBV14 with TRBJ2-3; 11 bases line up with TRBD2. Germline values: CDR1 SGHDN, CDR2 FVKESK. V gave up 5 bases and J gave up 6 bases; unmatched junction bases: 10. The CDR3 spans 16 residues. The CDR3: CASSTGTSGPPDTQYF. CDR3 nucleotides: TGTGCCAGCAGCACCGGGACTAGCGGTCCCCCGGATACGCAGTATTTT.

In this sample, this clonotype turned up many times. The chain has TRBV12-3 or TRBV12-4 and TRBJ1-4; D call uncertain. The CDR3 is 11 residues long. Trimming cost V 7 bases and J 11 bases, with 11 bases left between them. The CDR3 nucleotides are TGTGCCAGCACCCTAGGGAAGAAACTGTTTTTT. Its protein is CASTLGKKLFF.

This clonotype showed up many times. V usage is TRBV28 and J usage is TRBJ2-4; 7 positions match TRBD1. V lost 6 bases and J lost 8; bases outside the gene matches: 7. Germline V CDR1 and CDR2: MDHEN, SYDVKM. The CDR3 has 13 amino acids. The CDR3 spells CASSRGGFDIQYF. For the CDR3, the DNA is TGTGCCAGCAGCCGAGGGGGCTTCGACATTCAGTACTTC.

This clonotype turned up a few times. The rearrangement links TRBV5-5 to TRBJ1-1; D uncertain. Germline CDR1 reads SGHKS; CDR2 reads YYEKEE (reference sequence). The V end lost 0 bases, the J end lost 7 bases, and 4 bases lay between the germline ends. The CDR3 contains 11 residues. As DNA, the CDR3 is TGTGCCAGCAGCTTGGTCCTTGAAGCTTTCTTT. Encoded protein: CASSLVLEAFF.

Ten or more counts support this clonotype. The J gene is TRBJ2-1, the V gene TRBV5-1, with a tentative D call TRBD1 (6 bases). Looked up from germline, CDR1 is SGHRS and CDR2 is YFSETQ. This CDR3 comprises 16 residues. The V end was cut by 1 base, the J end by 0 bases, with 11 bases between. As DNA, the CDR3 is TGCGCCAGCAGCTTGCTCGGACAGAGCTCCTACAATGAGCAGTTCTTC. As protein: CASSLLGQSSYNEQFF.

A few counts support this clonotype. The CDR3 DNA follows: TGCAGCGTTGTAATGACCGGGTCTGGGGCCAACGTCCTGACTTTC. Translated, it gives CSVVMTGSGANVLTF. V and J are TRBV29-1 and TRBJ2-6; D call uncertain. CDR1 is SQVTM, CDR2 ANQGSEA, per germline. Trimming took off 4 bases at V and 1 base at J, with 11 bases between the two ends. The CDR3 runs 15 residues.

This clonotype has at least ten counts. The chain recombines TRBV12-3 or TRBV12-4 with TRBJ2-7; D is possibly TRBD1 (6 bases). The CDR3 spans 16 residues. The V end was cut by 3 bases, the J end by 1 base, with 16 bases between. In DNA, the CDR3 is TGTGCCAGCAGTTTGGGTTCGGCAGGGGCTTCCTACGAGCAGTACTTC. The encoded protein is CASSLGSAGASYEQYF.

This clonotype was seen only a few times. The chain recombines TRBV29-1 with TRBJ2-3; D is possibly TRBD1 (5 bases). V was trimmed by 1 base and J by 1 base, leaving 9 bases between them. The CDR3 loop spans 14 amino acids. Germline lookup yields CDR1 SQVTM and CDR2 ANQGSEA. The CDR3 is CSVEGGGGTDTQYF. The CDR3 region has the DNA TGCAGCGTTGAAGGGGGCGGAGGCACAGATACGCAGTATTTT.

In its sample, this clonotype was seen a few times. V gene TRBV6-5 combines with J gene TRBJ1-3; TRBD1 might be the D (5 bases). CDR3 length equals 15 residues. Germline V gene sequence: CDR1 MNHEY, CDR2 SVGAGI. The germline V and J ends were trimmed by 0 bases and 6 bases, with 12 bases remaining between them. CDR3 loop: CASSYSNQGENTIYF. For the CDR3, the DNA is TGTGCCAGCAGTTACTCGAACCAGGGAGAAAACACCATATATTTT.

This clonotype has ten or more counts. The CDR3 DNA sequence: TGTGCCAGCAGCTCTAGCGGTCTCTCCTACAATGAGCAGTTCTTC. Amino acids: CASSSSGLSYNEQFF. The chain links TRBV7-2 to TRBJ2-1, with TRBD2 matching 7 bases. Trimming cost V 4 bases and J 0 bases; bases outside gene matches: 3. This CDR3 has 15 amino acids. CDR1 is SGHTA and CDR2 is FQGNSA in the germline V gene.

The table lists this clonotype with a few counts. V usage is TRBV15 and J usage is TRBJ2-1, with TRBD2 matching over 12 bases. This CDR3 has 16 amino acids. From germline, CDR1 is LNHNV and CDR2 YYDKDF (reference sequence). V lost 4 bases and J lost 7; bases outside the gene matches: 8. The CDR3 loop reads CATSTRLAGVRNEQFF. The CDR3 coding sequence is TGTGCCACCAGCACCCGACTAGCGGGAGTCAGGAATGAGCAGTTCTTC.

V and J are TRBV6-5 and TRBJ2-1, with D tentatively TRBD2 (5 bases). CDR1 MNHEY and CDR2 SVGAGI come from the germline V gene. Trimming cost V 5 bases and J 6 bases, with 14 bases left between them. The CDR3 contains 14 residues. The CDR3 region is CASSTQRVINEQFF. The CDR3 DNA reads TGTGCCAGCAGTACCCAGAGGGTAATCAATGAGCAGTTCTTC.

The chain is built from TRBV5-1 and TRBJ2-1; TRBD2 agrees at 8 bases. Per the germline V gene, CDR1 is SGHRS and CDR2 is YFSETQ. The CDR3 has 16 amino acids. The trim removed 0 bases at V and 8 bases at J, leaving 10 bases unmatched. This CDR3 is CASSLEGGRTAHEQFF. The CDR3, as DNA: TGCGCCAGCAGCTTGGAGGGCGGGAGGACGGCCCATGAGCAGTTCTTC.

The chain recombines TRBV20-1 with TRBJ2-1; 11 bases fit TRBD2. J gave up 3 bases and V 4 bases, and 5 bases lay outside the gene matches. In germline, CDR1 is DFQATT, CDR2 SNEGSKA (reference sequence). CDR3 size: 15 residues. The CDR3 nucleotides read TGCAGTGCTAAACCGGGACTAGCGGTCTACAATGAGCAGTTCTTC. It yields the protein CSAKPGLAVYNEQFF.

The CDR3 spells CASTTSSGRKRDEQFF. CDR3 nucleotides: TGTGCCAGCACCACCTCTAGCGGGAGAAAAAGAGATGAGCAGTTCTTC. The gene calls are TRBV12-3 or TRBV12-4 and TRBJ2-1; TRBD2 matches at 10 bases. After removal of 7 bases from V and 8 bases from J, the junction contained 14 bases not matched to a gene. CDR3 length: 16 residues.

The rearrangement joins TRBV5-1 to TRBJ2-5; D might be TRBD1 (5 bases). This CDR3 comprises 16 residues. Germline assignment: CDR1 SGHRS and CDR2 YFSETQ. Trimming shortened V by 2 bases and J by 1 base, and 15 bases separated the two germline ends. This CDR3 is CASSFGAGSGQETQYF. The DNA for the CDR3 is TGCGCCAGCAGCTTTGGAGCAGGGTCTGGCCAAGAGACCCAGTACTTC.

V and J are TRBV6-2 or TRBV6-3 and TRBJ2-6; 12 positions agree with TRBD2. This CDR3 contains 17 residues. V trimming: 11 bases; J trimming: 0 bases; junction bases outside the gene matches: 8. Germline V gives CDR1 MNHEY, CDR2 SVGEGT. The CDR3 region has the DNA TGTGCCGCCTCGACTAGCGGGAGACGCTCTGGGGCCAACGTCCTGACTTTC. Its protein is CAASTSGRRSGANVLTF.